The entry below gives a single T cell receptor beta chain sequence along with its context. Its antigen is not known. Running of the assay took place at deep level. The data were produced by immunoSEQ multiplex PCR, yet TCRdb's version contains in-frame clones alone and is incomplete. This sample has 2 million to 2.5 million clones; 85% to 95% occur once, and the top ten carry 0.85% to 1.2%. This sample is drawn from a study of shared clonotypes between healthy human individuals. Study context: The donors, a couple of women and three men, were aged 18 to 49. Study-wide points: The researchers took only blood, and tissue repertoires probably look different.

CD45RO negativity and positive selection for CCR7 defined naive CD8 cells, a population that excluded terminally differentiated effector memory CD45RA+ cells. The V end lost 0 bases, the J end lost 5 bases, and 12 bases lay between the germline ends. There are 14 residues in the CDR3. Germline CDR1 is SGHDT and CDR2 is YYEEEE. Sequencing was done on a sample of naive CD8+ T cells sorted from blood. This rearrangement joins TRBV5-6 to TRBJ2-7; D possibly matches TRBD1 or TRBD2 (6 bases each). The TCR was taken from a man younger than 35 in good health. The CDR3 sequence: CASSLDRAGHEQYF. In DNA form, the CDR3 reads TGTGCCAGCAGCTTGGACAGGGCGGGACACGAGCAGTACTTC.